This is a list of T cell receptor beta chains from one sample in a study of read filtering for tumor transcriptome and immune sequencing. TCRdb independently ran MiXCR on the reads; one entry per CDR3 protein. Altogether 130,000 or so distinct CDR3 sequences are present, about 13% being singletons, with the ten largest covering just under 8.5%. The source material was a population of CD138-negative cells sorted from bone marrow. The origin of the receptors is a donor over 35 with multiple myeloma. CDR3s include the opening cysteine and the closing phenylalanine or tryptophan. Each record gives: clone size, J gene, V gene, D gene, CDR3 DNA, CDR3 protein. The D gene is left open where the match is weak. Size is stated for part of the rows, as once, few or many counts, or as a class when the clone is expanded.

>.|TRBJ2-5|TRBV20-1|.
TGCAGTGCTAGAGATACGACTTCTCAAGAGACCCAGTACTTC
CSARDTTSQETQYF
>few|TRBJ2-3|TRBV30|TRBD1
TGTGCCTGGACCATCGGGACAGATACGCTGTATTTT
CAWTIGTDTLYF
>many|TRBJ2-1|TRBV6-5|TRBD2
TGTGCCAGCAGTTACAAGTCGGGACTAGCGGGCGTATCCTACAATGAGCAGTTCTTC
CASSYKSGLAGVSYNEQFF
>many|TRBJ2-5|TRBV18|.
TGTGCCAGCTCACCACAGCGGGTTGTAGGGGAGACCCAGTACTTC
CASSPQRVVGETQYF
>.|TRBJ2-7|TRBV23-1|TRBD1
TGCGCCAGCAGTCAGGGGACAGGCCCTCCCGGGACTTACTACGAGCAGTACTTC
CASSQGTGPPGTYYEQYF
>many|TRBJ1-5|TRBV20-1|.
TGCAGTGCTAGGGAATCGAGGGCCGGTCAGCCCCAGCATTTT
CSARESRAGQPQHF
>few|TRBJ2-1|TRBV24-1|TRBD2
TGTGCCACCAGTGATTTGACCCCCGGGACTAGCGGATACAATGAGCAGTTCTTC
CATSDLTPGTSGYNEQFF
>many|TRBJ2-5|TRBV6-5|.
TGTGCCAGCAGTTACTCCCTTAACAGGGAAGAGACCCAGTACTTC
CASSYSLNREETQYF
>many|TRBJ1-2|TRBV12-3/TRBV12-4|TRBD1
TGTGCCAGCAGTACCGGGACAGGGGGAGGCTACACCTTC
CASSTGTGGGYTF
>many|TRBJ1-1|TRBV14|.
TGTGCCAGCAGCCAAGGAGGGACATATCGCACTGAAGCTTTCTTT
CASSQGGTYRTEAFF
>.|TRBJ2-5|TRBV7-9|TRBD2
TGTGCCAGCAGCTTTCTTACTAGCGGAGGGCAGGAGACCCAGTACTTC
CASSFLTSGGQETQYF
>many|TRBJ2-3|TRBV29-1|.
TGCAGCGTCCGGGGGATCACAGATACGCAGTATTTT
CSVRGITDTQYF
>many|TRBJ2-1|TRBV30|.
TGTGCCTGGCAAGTGGCTACACATGAGCAGTTCTTC
CAWQVATHEQFF
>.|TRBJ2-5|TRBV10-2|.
TGCGCCAGCAGTGCCCCCGGGGGAGCGGAGACCCAGTACTTC
CASSAPGGAETQYF
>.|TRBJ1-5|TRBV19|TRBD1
TGTGCCAGTAGTTTCATACGGGACAGGGATCAGCCCCAGCATTTT
CASSFIRDRDQPQHF
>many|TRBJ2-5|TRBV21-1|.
TGTGCCTCCAGGTGGCTACGGTACCAAGAGACCCAGTACTTC
CASRWLRYQETQYF
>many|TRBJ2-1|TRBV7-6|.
TGTGCCAGCAGCTCTGGAGACTCCTACAATGAGCAGTTCTTC
CASSSGDSYNEQFF
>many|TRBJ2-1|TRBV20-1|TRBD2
TGCAGTGCTAGGGGATCTAGCGGGAGCTCCTACAATGAGCAGTTCTTC
CSARGSSGSSYNEQFF
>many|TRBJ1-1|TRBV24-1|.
TGTGCCACCAGTGATTCGAAGGCCATGACCACTGAAGCTTTCTTT
CATSDSKAMTTEAFF
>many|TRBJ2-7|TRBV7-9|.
TGTGCCAGCAGCTCCATTGACCACCTCTCCTACGAGCAGTACTTC
CASSSIDHLSYEQYF
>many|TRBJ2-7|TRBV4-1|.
TGCGCCAGCAGCCAAGGGTCCGCCCTCTCCTACGAGCAGTACTTC
CASSQGSALSYEQYF
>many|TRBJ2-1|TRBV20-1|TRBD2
TGCAGTGCTGGCGCCGTAGCGGGAGTCTCCAATGAGCAGTTCTTC
CSAGAVAGVSNEQFF
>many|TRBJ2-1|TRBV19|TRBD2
TGTGCCAGTACCGAGTCAGGGGGACTAGCGGGATCTTACAATGAGCAGTTCTTC
CASTESGGLAGSYNEQFF
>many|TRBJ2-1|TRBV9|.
TGTGCCAGCAGCGTCGGCGGTCCAGAGACTGAGCAGTTCTTC
CASSVGGPETEQFF
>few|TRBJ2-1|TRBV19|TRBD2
TGTGCCAGTAGTATTGGGCCCAATAGCGGGAGGGCCAAGAATGAGCAGTTCTTC
CASSIGPNSGRAKNEQFF
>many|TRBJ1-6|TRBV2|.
TGTGCCAGCAGTGAAAGAGGGCAAGGGGGAAATTCACCCCTCCACTTT
CASSERGQGGNSPLHF
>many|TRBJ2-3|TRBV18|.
TGTGCCAGCTCACCCGACGACATCACAGATACGCAGTATTTT
CASSPDDITDTQYF
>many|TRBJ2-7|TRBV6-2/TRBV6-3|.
TGTGCCAGCGCGGGATTTGGGATCGAGGAGCAGTACTTC
CASAGFGIEEQYF
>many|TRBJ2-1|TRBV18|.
TGTGCCAGCTCACCGCTGGGACGCATTGAGCAGTTCTTC
CASSPLGRIEQFF
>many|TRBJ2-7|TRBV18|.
TGTGCCAGCTCACCAAAGGAGAAGGGAGAGCAGTACTTC
CASSPKEKGEQYF
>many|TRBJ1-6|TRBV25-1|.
TGTGCCAGCAGTAAAGGAACAGGTTTAAATTCACCCCTCCACTTT
CASSKGTGLNSPLHF
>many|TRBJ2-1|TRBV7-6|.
TGTGCCAGCAGCACCATAACGGGTAGCTCCTACAATGAGCAGTTCTTC
CASSTITGSSYNEQFF
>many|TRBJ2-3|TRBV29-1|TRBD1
TGCAGCGCTCCGGGACAGGGGGGAGATACGCAGTATTTT
CSAPGQGGDTQYF
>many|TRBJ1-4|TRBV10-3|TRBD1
TGTGCCATCTCGACAGGGAGTGCAACTAATGAAAAACTGTTTTTT
CAISTGSATNEKLFF
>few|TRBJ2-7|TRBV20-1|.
TGCAGTGCTAGAGAGGGTAGTCGCGAGCAGTACTTC
CSAREGSREQYF
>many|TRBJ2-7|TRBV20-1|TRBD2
TGCAGTGCTAGACTAGCGGGGACCTACGAGCAGTACTTC
CSARLAGTYEQYF
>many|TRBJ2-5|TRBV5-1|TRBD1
TGCGCCAGCAGCGGGGGTCACAGGGGGAGAGAGACCCAGTACTTC
CASSGGHRGRETQYF
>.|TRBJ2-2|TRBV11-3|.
TGTGCCTCAGCACCCAGACAGGCTTTGGTCGGGGAGCTGTTTTTT
CASAPRQALVGELFF
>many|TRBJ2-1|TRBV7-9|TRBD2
TGTGCCAGCAGCCCTACTAGCGGGAGGTCATATGAGCAGTTCTTC
CASSPTSGRSYEQFF
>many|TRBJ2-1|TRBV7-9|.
TGTGCCAGCAGCTTAGAGTTAGCCGCCGACGAGCAGTTCTTC
CASSLELAADEQFF
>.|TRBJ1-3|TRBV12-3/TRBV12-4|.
TGTGCCAGCAGTTTCCTGACGGAAACTGGAAACTCCATATATTTT
CASSFLTETGNSIYF
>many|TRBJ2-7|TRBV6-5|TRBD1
TGTGCCAGCACCTATACAAGGGCAGGGGGACCCTACGAGCAGTACTTC
CASTYTRAGGPYEQYF
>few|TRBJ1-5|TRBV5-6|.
TGTGCCAGCAGCTTTGAAGGGGGAAAACAGCCCCAGCATTTT
CASSFEGGKQPQHF
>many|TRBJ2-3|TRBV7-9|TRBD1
TGTGCCAGCAGCTTCCTAACAGGGGATGGCACAGATACGCAGTATTTT
CASSFLTGDGTDTQYF
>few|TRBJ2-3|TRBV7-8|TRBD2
TGTGCCAGCAGCTTACCCCAGCTAGCGGGTATGGATACGCAGTATTTT
CASSLPQLAGMDTQYF
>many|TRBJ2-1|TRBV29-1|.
TGCAGCGTTGTGCGGGACAAGCTTAATAATGAGCAGTTCTTC
CSVVRDKLNNEQFF
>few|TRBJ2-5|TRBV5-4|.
TGTGCCAGCAGCTTCGGGCGCGGGCAAGAGACCCAGTACTTC
CASSFGRGQETQYF
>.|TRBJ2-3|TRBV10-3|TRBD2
TGTGCCATCGGACTAGCGGGAGTTCCAGATACGCAGTATTTT
CAIGLAGVPDTQYF
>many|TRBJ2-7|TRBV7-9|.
TGTGCCAGCAGCTTGGACTCGCCCCTTGTAGAGCAGTACTTC
CASSLDSPLVEQYF
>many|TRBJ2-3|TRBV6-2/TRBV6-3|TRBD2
TGTGCCAGCAGTTACTCCTATTTTAGCGGGAGGGCGTCGGGTACAGATACGCAGTATTTT
CASSYSYFSGRASGTDTQYF
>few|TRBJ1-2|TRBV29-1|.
TGCAGCGCCGAGAGGGTACAGCCAACCTATGGCTACACCTTC
CSAERVQPTYGYTF
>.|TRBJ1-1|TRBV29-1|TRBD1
TGCAGCGCTAGACAGGGCGGCACTGGAGCTTTCTTT
CSARQGGTGAFF
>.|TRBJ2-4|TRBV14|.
TGTGCCAGCAGCCAAGAGCCCGGGGTAGGGGGTAAAAACATTCAGTACTTC
CASSQEPGVGGKNIQYF
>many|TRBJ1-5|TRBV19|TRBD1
TGTGCCAGTAATAGGGACAGGGCGAATCAGCCCCAGCATTTT
CASNRDRANQPQHF
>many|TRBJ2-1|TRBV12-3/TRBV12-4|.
TGTGCCAGCAGTTTAGATTTTGGCGGGATCCCAGAACTGTCTAGGAATGAGCAGTTCTTC
CASSLDFGGIPELSRNEQFF
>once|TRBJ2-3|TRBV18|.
TGTGCCAGCTCACCTATGGCTAGCGTGGGGACAGATACGCAGTATTTT
CASSPMASVGTDTQYF
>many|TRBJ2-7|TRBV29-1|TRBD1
TGCAGCGTTCGGGACAGCTACTACGAGCAGTACTTC
CSVRDSYYEQYF
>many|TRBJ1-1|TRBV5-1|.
TGCGCCAGCAGCGTAGGACAGATGAACACTGAAGCTTTCTTT
CASSVGQMNTEAFF
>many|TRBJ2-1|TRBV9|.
TGTGCCAGCAGCGTAGTGGATCAGTACAATGAGCAGTTCTTC
CASSVVDQYNEQFF
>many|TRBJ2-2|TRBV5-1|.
TGCGCCAGCACCGCGTGGGAGTTGGCCGGGGAGCTGTTTTTT
CASTAWELAGELFF